This T cell receptor beta chain was documented in a study of patients and donors after allogeneic stem cell transplantation (dated by TCRdb to about 2020). This clonotype was seen a few times. Its target antigen remains unknown. The record has no base qualities; no much larger clone is one base away. To prepare the library, RT-PCR was applied. Data came from a NextSeq 550. The public reads were run again by TCRdb, first through fastp at Q25 and then through MiXCR, and only productive beta chains were kept. Merged by CDR3 protein, the rows form single entries marked with the most common genes and DNA. This sample gives roughly 880,000 distinct CDR3 sequences in total; roughly 18% of them show up just once. Clones ranked in the top ten supply 5% to 7.5% of the sample. Including cysteine and phenylalanine, the CDR3 has 15 amino acids. The kept DNA is CDR3 alone, 45 bases in frame from the first base. V is reduced by 4 bases and J by 0 bases, leaving a spacing of 11 bases between them. CDR1 and CDR2 (SGHTA, FQGNSA) derive from the germline V gene.

Source material: blood, either unsorted or a sorted T cell fraction (not recorded which). The V gene is TRBV7-2 and the J gene is TRBJ2-3; the D gene identity is not certain. This TCR was recovered from a human donor who was either an allogeneic HSCT recipient or a stem cell or donor lymphocyte infusion donor (not recorded which). It is not recorded whose cells these are; they may come from a transplant donor. The DNA sequence follows: TGTGCCAGCAGCTCCCCCATCTCTAGCACAGATACGCAGTATTTT. Protein translation: CASSSPISSTDTQYF. Where the CDR3 stops, the reference TRBV7-2 and TRBJ2-3 genes take over; the full variable domain is GAGVSQSPSNKVTEKGKDVELRCDPISGHTALYWYRQSLGQGLEFLIYFQGNSAPDKSGLPSDRFSAERTGGSVSTLTIQRTQQEDSAVYLCASSSPISSTDTQYFGPGTRLTVL.